These 20 T cell receptor beta chains were all obtained from the same sample, sequenced in a study of control samples from healthy donors and cancer patients. Produced via immunoSEQ multiplex PCR; TCRdb's table is partial and in-frame only. This sample yields a few hundred thousand clones, of which approximately 92% are seen a single time; approximately 6.3% belongs to the top ten. Input material: PBMCs. Every receptor here comes from a man aged 35 to 55 with head and neck cancer.

The chain employs TRBV5-1 and TRBJ2-3, with a weak D call TRBD1 (8 bases). This CDR3 is built from 16 residues. The V gene's germline CDR1 is SGHRS and CDR2 YFSETQ. Trimming cost V 4 bases and J 5 bases, with 20 bases left between them. CDR3 DNA sequence: TGCGCCAGCAGCGCGGGGGACAGGTCCGCGGGAGATACGCAGTATTTT. This translates into CASSAGDRSAGDTQYF.

CDR3: CASSFAGKTQYF. The CDR3 nucleotides read TGTGCCAGCAGTTTCGCGGGGAAGACCCAGTACTTC. V usage is TRBV12-3 or TRBV12-4 and J usage is TRBJ2-5; TRBD2 might be the D (6 bases). V lost 3 bases, J lost 6 bases, and 8 bases lay in between. This CDR3 region has 12 residues.

The chain uses TRBV7-9 and TRBJ2-1, with D unclear. Germline lookup yields CDR1 SEHNR and CDR2 FQNEAQ (reference sequence). Trimming removed 5 bases at V and 7 bases at J, with 21 bases between. The CDR3 extends over 16 amino acids. The CDR3 DNA is TGTGCCAGCAGCGATACATTGCGGATTATTGGAAATGAGCAGTTCTTC. As protein: CASSDTLRIIGNEQFF.

The chain uses TRBV7-8 and TRBJ2-5, with D unclear. V lost 9 bases, J lost 5 bases, and 22 bases lay in between. Germline V gives CDR1 SGHVS, CDR2 FQNEAQ. The CDR3 totals 15 residues. The CDR3 region is CASKTLWNTRETQYF. Here the CDR3 DNA reads TGTGCCAGTAAAACCCTGTGGAACACCCGTGAGACCCAGTACTTC.

A single count supports this clone. The V gene is TRBV7-8, the J gene TRBJ2-3; 8 bases agree with TRBD2. This CDR3 spans 15 amino acids. The junction had 9 bases not matched to a gene; V was cut back by 5 bases and J by 5 bases. Germline V gene data show CDR1 as SGHVS and CDR2 as FQNEAQ. The CDR3 region has the DNA TGTGCCAGCAGCCCTCCGGGAGGGGGGGGAGATACGCAGTATTTT. Amino acids: CASSPPGGGGDTQYF.

V is TRBV11-2 and J is TRBJ2-5; possibly TRBD2 for D (6 bases). The germline gives CDR1 SGHAT, CDR2 FQNNGV. Trimming left V 11 bases short and J 8 bases short, with 15 bases between. This CDR3 region has 11 residues. The CDR3 loop reads CAETRRGTQYF. CDR3 DNA: TGTGCCGAAACACGGAGGGGCACCCAGTACTTC.

The gene calls are TRBV19 and TRBJ2-7; D gene ambiguous. V lost 2 bases to trimming and J lost 3 bases, with 17 bases between them. This CDR3 spans 16 amino acids. CDR1 and CDR2 from the germline V gene are LNHDA and SQIVND (reference sequence). CDR3: CASSIPGSVSFYEQYF. In nucleotides, the CDR3 is TGTGCCAGTAGTATACCCGGCAGTGTGAGTTTCTACGAGCAGTACTTC.

The chain is built from TRBV24-1 and TRBJ1-1, with D perhaps matching TRBD1 (5 bases). This CDR3 spans 14 amino acids. Germline CDR1 reads KGHDR; CDR2 reads SFDVKD. Trimming left V 7 bases short and J 1 base short, with 12 bases between. The CDR3 region has the DNA TGTGCCACCAGCGGCGGGACGGCGAACACTGAAGCTTTCTTT. Translating it yields CATSGGTANTEAFF.

In this sample, this clone turned up once. The chain uses TRBV4-2 and TRBJ1-5, with 9 bases lining up with TRBD1. This CDR3 region has 15 residues. CDR1 and CDR2 from the germline V gene are LGHNA and YNFKEQ. V was pared by 6 bases and J by 3 bases, with 6 bases of the junction left unmatched. CDR3 sequence (DNA): TGTGCCAGCAGTAGGACAGGGGAACCCAATCAGCCCCAGCATTTT. As protein: CASSRTGEPNQPQHF.

This clone has a single count. The chain couples TRBV2 to TRBJ2-1; the match to TRBD2 covers 9 bases. CDR3 length equals 14 residues. The J segment lost 6 bases and the V segment lost 6 bases, leaving 6 bases of the junction unmatched. CDR1 is SNHLY, CDR2 FYNNEI, per germline. The CDR3 spells CASRGREGINEQFF. CDR3 coding DNA: TGTGCCAGCAGGGGGCGGGAGGGCATCAATGAGCAGTTCTTC.

This clone was seen a single time. The chain uses TRBV6-5 and TRBJ2-3; D is unclear. The CDR3 consists of 11 residues. V shed 6 bases and J shed 2 bases, with 3 bases lying between them. Germline CDR1 MNHEY, CDR2 SVGAGI. CDR3 DNA: TGTGCCAGCAGGATCACAGATACGCAGTATTTT. Translation gives CASRITDTQYF.

About this clone itself: Other DNA sequences within the sample encode an identical CDR3. The chain combines TRBV7-2 with TRBJ1-1, with D maybe TRBD1 (5 bases). This CDR3 has 12 amino acids. The germline V gene has CDR1 SGHTA and CDR2 FQGNSA. Trimming shortened V by 6 bases and J by 4 bases, and 9 bases separated the two germline ends. The CDR3 nucleotides read TGTGCCAGCAGTCCTCAGGGCACTGAAGCTTTCTTT. Translating gives CASSPQGTEAFF.

The gene calls are TRBV12-5 and TRBJ1-5, with TRBD1 as a possible D gene (5 bases). CDR1 and CDR2 from the germline V gene are LGHNT and FRNRAP. The V end was cut by 1 base, the J end by 0 bases, with 22 bases between. This CDR3 is built from 20 residues. This chain's CDR3 is CASGLASPGHRSYSNQPQHF. CDR3 DNA sequence: TGTGCTAGTGGTTTGGCTTCACCCGGGCACAGGTCTTATAGCAATCAGCCCCAGCATTTT.

This chain connects TRBV6-2 or TRBV6-3 to TRBJ1-1; D is possibly TRBD1 (5 bases). Trimming stripped 2 bases from V and 1 base from J, with 8 bases between. The CDR3 runs 14 residues. Germline CDR1 and CDR2: MNHEY and SVGEGT. The CDR3 sequence is CASSYGGSNTEAFF. The CDR3 DNA reads TGTGCCAGCAGTTACGGGGGGTCGAACACTGAAGCTTTCTTT.

The CDR3 nucleotides are TGCGCCAGCAGCCAAGCCCAGGGGGGCACTGAAGCTTTCTTT. Its protein is CASSQAQGGTEAFF. This chain connects TRBV4-3 to TRBJ1-1; 7 nucleotides agree with TRBD1. Per germline, CDR1 LGHNA and CDR2 YSLEER. This CDR3 spans 14 amino acids. V dropped 1 base and J dropped 4; count of bases not matched to a gene: 3.

The chain combines TRBV19 with TRBJ2-2, with D unresolved. V lost 5 bases and J 9 bases, leaving 13 bases between the germline ends. Germline assignment: CDR1 LNHDA and CDR2 SQIVND (reference sequence). The length of the CDR3 is 13 residues. The CDR3, as DNA: TGTGCCAGTAGTCCCCCCCCAGGCCGGGAGCTGTTTTTT. Translated: CASSPPPGRELFF.

This chain links TRBV7-3 with TRBJ2-3, with D possibly being TRBD1 (5 bases). In germline, CDR1 is SGHTA, CDR2 FQGTGA. CDR3 length equals 14 residues. Trimming cost V 2 bases and J 5 bases, with 11 bases left between them. As DNA, the CDR3 is TGTGCCAGCAGCTTATTCAGGGTGGGAGATACGCAGTATTTT. Protein sequence: CASSLFRVGDTQYF.

This chain connects TRBV10-1 to TRBJ1-1; no clear D. The germline gives CDR1 WNHNN, CDR2 SYGVQD (reference sequence). V lost 2 bases to trimming and J lost 1 base, with 14 bases between them. The CDR3 runs to 16 residues. CDR3 amino acids: CASSEPNSSSNTEAFF. The CDR3 DNA follows: TGCGCCAGCAGTGAGCCCAATTCTTCTTCGAACACTGAAGCTTTCTTT.

This clone was seen a few times. The rearrangement joins TRBV6-1 to TRBJ1-1, with 8 bases lining up with TRBD1. Germline lookup yields CDR1 MNHNS and CDR2 SASEGT. With 4 bases clipped from V and 5 bases from J, the junction kept 12 bases outside the gene matches. The CDR3 consists of 16 residues. The CDR3 loop is CASSGNQGAVGTEAFF. In DNA, the CDR3 is TGTGCCAGCAGTGGAAACCAGGGGGCGGTAGGAACTGAAGCTTTCTTT.

The chain combines TRBV6-5 with TRBJ2-7; 7 bases line up with TRBD1. J gave up 6 bases and V 6 bases, and 8 bases lay outside the gene matches. The CDR3 is 13 amino acids. Germline V gene sequence: CDR1 MNHEY, CDR2 SVGAGI. The CDR3 coding sequence is TGTGCCAGCAGGACCGGGACAGTAGGCGAGCAGTACTTC. Its protein product is CASRTGTVGEQYF.